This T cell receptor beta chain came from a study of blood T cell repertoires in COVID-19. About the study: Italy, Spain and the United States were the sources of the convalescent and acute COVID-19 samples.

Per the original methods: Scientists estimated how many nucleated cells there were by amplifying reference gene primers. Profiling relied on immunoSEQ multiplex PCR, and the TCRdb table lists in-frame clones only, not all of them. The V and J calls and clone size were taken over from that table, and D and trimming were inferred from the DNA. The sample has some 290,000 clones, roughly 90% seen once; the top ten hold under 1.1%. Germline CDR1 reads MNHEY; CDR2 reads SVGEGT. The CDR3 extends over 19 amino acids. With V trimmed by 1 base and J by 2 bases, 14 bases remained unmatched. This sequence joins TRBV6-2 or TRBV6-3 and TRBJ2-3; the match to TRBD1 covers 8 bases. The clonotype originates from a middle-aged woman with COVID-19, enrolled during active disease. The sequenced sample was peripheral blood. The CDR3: CASSYFHDRGGGLTDTQYF. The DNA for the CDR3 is TGTGCCAGCAGTTACTTCCATGACAGGGGTGGAGGACTCACAGATACGCAGTATTTT.